This TCR beta chain appears in the sequencing data of a study of cytomegalovirus exposure and HLA in healthy donors. Findings and caveats of the study: Association with HLA alleles at 0.05 false discovery rate was found for approximately 18,000 TCR beta sequences in a later analysis. V- and J-gene trimming of TCR beta was linked (in a later analysis) to a missense DCLRE1C variant. Across donors, sequencing depth was assumed by presence/absence analyses to be roughly uniform. It was fewer than 200 TCR beta chains that were listed as cytomegalovirus-associated.

Comment on this clone: As yet, its antigen is unknown.

In the PCR, 60 Vbeta and 13 Jbeta primers were used. The assay was immunoSEQ multiplex PCR, and TCRdb's table has in-frame clones only and misses some. The sample contains 120,000 or so clones, roughly 80% of which appear only once. Germline loops: CDR1 SGHTA, CDR2 FQGNSA. Between the trimmed V and J ends, which lost 0 bases and 0 bases, there was a span of 4 bases. This CDR3 is 14 amino acids long. J is TRBJ2-3 and V is TRBV7-2, with D unresolved. The receptor was isolated from a man younger than 45 in good health and CMV-seronegative. Sequencing input: PBMCs. CDR3 loop: CASSLALSTDTQYF. The CDR3 DNA follows: TGTGCCAGCAGCTTAGCACTGAGCACAGATACGCAGTATTTT. Looking up the rest from reference TRBV7-2 and TRBJ2-3 gives the full variable domain: GAGVSQSPSNKVTEKGKDVELRCDPISGHTALYWYRQSLGQGLEFLIYFQGNSAPDKSGLPSDRFSAERTGGSVSTLTIQRTQQEDSAVYLCASSLALSTDTQYFGPGTRLTVL.